The rows below give T cell receptor beta chains drawn from one sample of a study of beta chain features in type 1 diabetes. TCRdb's copy holds only in-frame clones and misses some; the assay was immunoSEQ multiplex PCR. The sample consists of around 300,000 clones, 8% of them appearing once. The sequencing sample was made of central memory CD4+ T cells from blood. The receptor source for this set is a young woman in good health. Each CDR3 is given with its conserved first and last residue. A D gene is named only where the DNA matches it firmly. Clone sizes are given selectively: once, few, many, or a class where the clone is expanded.

CDR3nt	CDR3aa	abundance	v_gene	j_gene	d_gene
TGTGCCAGCAGTGAGATCCCAATCACTAGCGGGGACTACGAGCAGTACTTC	CASSEIPITSGDYEQYF	NA	TRBV6-1	TRBJ2-7	TRBD2
TGTGCCAGCAGCTTAGCGGGGACGGACACCGGGGAGCTGTTTTTT	CASSLAGTDTGELFF	few	TRBV7-2	TRBJ2-2	NA
TGTGCCAGCAGCTTGATTAGGGTGGACACTGAAGCTTTCTTT	CASSLIRVDTEAFF	NA	TRBV11-3	TRBJ1-1	NA
TGTGCCAGCAGAGGTCCCGGACTAGCGGGAGGAACCGGGGAGCTGTTTTTT	CASRGPGLAGGTGELFF	few	TRBV9	TRBJ2-2	TRBD2
TGTGCCAGCAGTTTGAAGACTGGGATGAGGGGGTTTGATACTGAAGCTTTCTTT	CASSLKTGMRGFDTEAFF	few	TRBV28	TRBJ1-1	NA
TGTGCCACCAGCAGAGATAGTAAGGGAGACACTGAAGCTTTCTTT	CATSRDSKGDTEAFF	NA	TRBV15	TRBJ1-1	NA
TGTGCCAGCAGCTTTTCGACAGGGTTTGTTGAGACCCAGTACTTC	CASSFSTGFVETQYF	few	TRBV7-3	TRBJ2-5	TRBD1
TGCGCCAGCAGCTTGCATTTACGGGGTCTGGGGTACGAGCAGTACTTC	CASSLHLRGLGYEQYF	few	TRBV5-1	TRBJ2-7	NA
TGTGCCAGCAGCGCGGGACAGGGGGCTACCGGGGAGCTGTTTTTT	CASSAGQGATGELFF	NA	TRBV5-4	TRBJ2-2	TRBD1
TGTGCCAGCAGCGCAGGGGGCCCAAGTGAACCCCTCCACTTT	CASSAGGPSEPLHF	NA	TRBV2	TRBJ1-6	TRBD1
TGTGCCAGTAGTTTCCAGACAGGGACCTATGGCTACACCTTC	CASSFQTGTYGYTF	NA	TRBV19	TRBJ1-2	TRBD1
TGTGCCAGCAGCGTAGTAGGGACAGGGGGCGGTGAGACCCAGTACTTC	CASSVVGTGGGETQYF	NA	TRBV9	TRBJ2-5	TRBD1
TGCGCCAGCAGCCAGGCCCGGACGAACACCGGGGAGCTGTTTTTT	CASSQARTNTGELFF	NA	TRBV4-1	TRBJ2-2	NA
TGTGCCAGCAGCAACGAGGCGCTGGGGGCCAACGTCCTGACTTTC	CASSNEALGANVLTF	NA	TRBV11-3	TRBJ2-6	NA
TGTGCCAGCAGCCAATCAATGACAGGCTACACCTTC	CASSQSMTGYTF	NA	TRBV14	TRBJ1-2	NA
TGCGCCAGCAGCTCGAGGCAGGGTGGGGAGACCCAGTACTTC	CASSSRQGGETQYF	few	TRBV5-1	TRBJ2-5	NA
TGTGCCAGCAGCTTAGTAGGCGGGAGTGCCTACAATGAGCAGTTCTTC	CASSLVGGSAYNEQFF	NA	TRBV11-3	TRBJ2-1	TRBD2
TGTGCCAGCAGGGGGACAGGGATAAACTATGGCTACACCTTC	CASRGTGINYGYTF	NA	TRBV6-5	TRBJ1-2	TRBD1
TGTGCCAGCAGCCAATACGGGTCCTCCTACGAGCAGTACTTC	CASSQYGSSYEQYF	few	TRBV14	TRBJ2-7	NA
TGCAGCGTTGCAGGGGGCTGGGGTCAGCCCCAGCATTTT	CSVAGGWGQPQHF	few	TRBV29-1	TRBJ1-5	TRBD1
TGTGCCAGCAGCTTTGGCTCTAGCCGGAATGAGCAGTTCTTC	CASSFGSSRNEQFF	few	TRBV7-2	TRBJ2-1	NA
TGCAGCGGAACCGACAGGTGGGGGACAGATACGCAGTATTTT	CSGTDRWGTDTQYF	few	TRBV29-1	TRBJ2-3	NA
TGTGCCAGCAGCCCCGAGCCTCTAGCGGCTAGCACAGATACGCAGTATTTT	CASSPEPLAASTDTQYF	NA	TRBV7-3	TRBJ2-3	TRBD2
TGTGCCAGCTCACCTGGGGTCAATCAGCCCCAGCATTTT	CASSPGVNQPQHF	many	TRBV18	TRBJ1-5	NA
TGCGCCAGCAGGCGGACCCAAAGCGCGGATACGCAGTATTTT	CASRRTQSADTQYF	few	TRBV4-3	TRBJ2-3	NA
TGTGCCAGCAGCTTGGCCCAGGGACCCAAAAACATTCAGTACTTC	CASSLAQGPKNIQYF	few	TRBV5-4	TRBJ2-4	NA